This TCR beta chain was profiled in a study of T cell changes during pregnancy in multiple sclerosis. Germline trimming cut 1 base from V and 0 bases from J; bases unmatched to any gene: 1. The germline CDR1 and CDR2 sequences are SGHRS and YFSETQ. CDR3 length: 15 amino acids. This clone has just one count. TCRdb's table, derived via immunoSEQ multiplex PCR, lists solely in-frame clones and lacks some. Of about 79,000 clones listed, about 90% were seen once; the top ten hold 0.45% to 0.55%. The receptor comes from a female donor with multiple sclerosis, enrolled in a pregnancy study. The chain uses TRBV5-1 and TRBJ2-7, with 10 positions matching TRBD2. Sample: CD4+ T cells from peripheral blood mononuclear cells, taken in the second trimester of pregnancy. The CDR3 bases are TGCGCCAGCAGCTTGACTAGCGGGAACTCCTACGAGCAGTACTTC. This encodes CASSLTSGNSYEQYF.